This TCR beta chain stems from a study of shared clonotypes between healthy human individuals. The study's findings and limits: It was observed that roughly 5.4% of naive CD4 clonotypes were shared across several donors.

The length of the CDR3 is 17 residues. V shed 4 bases, J shed 2 bases, and the junction held 6 bases outside the gene matches. Germline V gene lookup returns CDR1 MDHEN and CDR2 SYDVKM. A word on this clone: The antigen is not known.

This table comes from immunoSEQ multiplex PCR, and its TCRdb copy is limited to in-frame clones, with some not included. The sample includes approximately 2.5 million clones, approximately 93% of them seen just once. Every donor, a Caucasian adult, lived in Nashville, Tennessee. The chain recombines TRBV28 with TRBJ2-5, with TRBD2 identical over 14 bases. This TCR derives from a man aged 18 to 35 in good health. Some clones in this sample may be carry-over from other donors' samples. The material sequenced was naive CD4+ T cells from PBMCs. Specified subset: CD45RA+ positively selected. CDR3 nucleotides: TGTGCCAGCAGTTCCGGAGGACTAGCGGGAGGTCAAGAGACCCAGTACTTC. Its protein product is CASSSGGLAGGQETQYF. Combining the CDR3 with reference TRBV28 and TRBJ2-5 gives the whole variable domain DVKVTQSSRYLVKRTGEKVFLECVQDMDHENMFWYRQDPGLGLRLIYFSYDVKMKEKGDIPEGYSVSREKKERFSLILESASTNQTSMYLCASSSGGLAGGQETQYFGPGTRLLVL.